This T cell receptor beta chain was sequenced for a study of T cells in Graves' hyperthyroidism and ophthalmopathy. Findings and caveats of the study: Among clonotypes expanded in thyroid above 0.001, most were also found in blood. Before onset, ophthalmopathy was predicted by the model a median roughly six months earlier. A model of 13 V-J pairs discriminated ophthalmopathy from stable hyperthyroidism.

A remark on this clonotype: Antigen unknown.

The study left out patients who had uncontrolled infection, other autoimmune disease, pregnancy or lactation. TCR beta CDR3 sequences were amplified from RNA transcripts. When the TCR CDR3 underwent first-round RT-PCR, the HTBI primer set was used. Each CDR3 protein is one row after TCRdb ran MiXCR on the multiplex PCR reads. The table includes approximately 870,000 distinct CDR3 sequences, around 39% detected once. The source is a man aged 18 to 30 with Graves' hyperthyroidism. What was sequenced was blood.

In nucleotides, the CDR3 is TGTGCCAGCAGCCGGACTCAACCCCAAGAGACCCAGTACTTC. Its translation: CASSRTQPQETQYF. V and J are TRBV7-9 and TRBJ2-5; D is perhaps TRBD2 (5 bases). The germline gives CDR1 SEHNR, CDR2 FQNEAQ (reference sequence). The ends were cut back, 5 bases at V and 1 base at J, with 11 bases in the middle. This CDR3 has 14 residues.